A selection of T cell receptor beta chains follows, all from one sample in a study of Graves' ophthalmopathy and Graves' hyperthyroidism. A single record per CDR3 protein comes from TCRdb applying MiXCR to the multiplex PCR reads. The table shows roughly 160,000 distinct CDR3 sequences, with under 40% occurring only once. Material for sequencing was peripheral blood. These receptors all stem from a middle-aged woman with Graves' ophthalmopathy. The CDR3 runs from the conserved cysteine through the conserved F or W. The D gene is left open where the match is weak. A clone size is listed for some rows: how often the clone was seen (once, few, many), or a class if it is expanded.

>TRBV29-1|TRBJ2-7|17|many|TRBD2
TGCAGCGTTATTACTGTGAAACTAGCGGGAGCAATCCACGAGCAGTACTTC
CSVITVKLAGAIHEQYF
>TRBV2|TRBJ2-3|15|many|TRBD1
TGTGCCAGCGGGTCCGGGACAGGGAACACAGATACGCAGTATTTT
CASGSGTGNTDTQYF
>TRBV30|TRBJ2-7|14|.|TRBD1
TGTGCCTGGAGTGCATTAAACAGGGGTTACGAGCAGTACTTC
CAWSALNRGYEQYF
>TRBV19|TRBJ1-1|13|many|TRBD1
TGTGCCAGTAGCGGGGACAGAAACACTGAAGCTTTCTTT
CASSGDRNTEAFF
>TRBV12-3/TRBV12-4|TRBJ1-2|14|.|.
TGTGCCAGCAGCCGAGACGGGGGGTCCTATGGCTACACCTTC
CASSRDGGSYGYTF
>TRBV6-2/TRBV6-3|TRBJ2-6|19|.|TRBD2
TGTGCCAGCAGTCCCCGTTTCCTAGCGGGGGGCTCTGGGGCCAACGTCCTGACTTTC
CASSPRFLAGGSGANVLTF
>TRBV19|TRBJ2-4|16|many|.
TGTGCCAGTAGTATTTTGGCAGGGCCACCCAAAAACATTCAGTACTTC
CASSILAGPPKNIQYF
>TRBV6-5|TRBJ1-5|15|many|TRBD1
TGTGCCAGCAGTTCGGGACAGGGAGGCGATCAGCCCCAGCATTTT
CASSSGQGGDQPQHF
>TRBV6-2/TRBV6-3|TRBJ2-7|15|few|TRBD2
TGTGCCACTGAGACTAGCCGGTACGTCTCCTACGAGCAGTACTTC
CATETSRYVSYEQYF
>TRBV6-2/TRBV6-3|TRBJ1-5|12|.|.
TGTGCCAGCAGTTACGCCCGGGGAGCCCAGCATTTT
CASSYARGAQHF
>TRBV30|TRBJ1-2|12|many|.
TGTGCCTGGAGGGGACAAAACTATGGCTACACCTTC
CAWRGQNYGYTF
>TRBV20-1|TRBJ2-5|14|.|.
TGCAGTGCTAACGGTGGAGCGGACCAAGAGACCCAGTACTTC
CSANGGADQETQYF
>TRBV11-2|TRBJ1-2|15|many|.
TGTGCCAGCAGATCTATAAACAGGGACTTCTATGGCTACACCTTC
CASRSINRDFYGYTF
>TRBV27|TRBJ1-6|17|.|.
TGTGCCAGCAGTTTAGACGGATCCGGTAGGGGCAATTCACCCCTCCACTTT
CASSLDGSGRGNSPLHF
>TRBV19|TRBJ1-5|13|many|.
TGTGCCAGTAGTAGCTCAGACAATCAGCCCCAGCATTTT
CASSSSDNQPQHF
>TRBV12-3/TRBV12-4|TRBJ2-2|13|.|.
TGTGCCAGCAGGGGGAGTTACGGCGGGGAGCTGTTTTTT
CASRGSYGGELFF
>TRBV24-1|TRBJ2-7|14|many|.
TGTGCCACCAGCCGGAGGTGGATATCCTACGAGCAGTACTTC
CATSRRWISYEQYF
>TRBV28|TRBJ2-7|13|.|.
TGTGCCAGCAGTTTATCGGCAGTCTACGAGCAGTACTTC
CASSLSAVYEQYF
>TRBV28|TRBJ1-1|12|many|.
TGTGCCAGCAGTATACTCGGACAGAGCGCTTTCTTT
CASSILGQSAFF
>TRBV6-2/TRBV6-3|TRBJ2-7|14|.|TRBD1
TGTGCCAGCGTTTGGGGACAGGGATACTACGAGCAGTACTTC
CASVWGQGYYEQYF